This TCR beta chain was captured by sequencing in a study of OX40 agonist ivuxolimab in advanced cancers. CDR3 length: 14 residues. Germline V gene lookup returns CDR1 MNHNY and CDR2 SVGAGI (reference sequence). With 2 bases clipped from V and 6 bases from J, the junction kept 4 bases outside the gene matches. TCRdb keeps only in-frame clones here, not all; method: immunoSEQ multiplex PCR. The data hold tens of thousands of clones, with 80% to 90% observed a single time. This clone appeared a single time. No antigen is known for it. Study findings and constraints: In CD8+ T cells, expanded clones were on average more numerous than in CD4+.

The sequencing used CD4+ or CD8+ T cells sorted from blood, collected in a trial of the OX40 agonist ivuxolimab. This clonotype originated in an adult with an advanced solid tumor such as melanoma, head and neck, liver or kidney cancer. The V gene is TRBV6-6, the J gene TRBJ1-1; TRBD1 matches at 9 bases. Written as DNA, the CDR3 is TGTGCCAGCAGTTACACAGGGGGCGGGGCTGAAGCTTTCTTT. It codes for CASSYTGGGAEAFF.